This T cell receptor beta chain was captured in a study of blood T cell repertoires in COVID-19. Study as a whole: The origin of the acute and convalescent COVID-19 samples was the United States, Italy and Spain.

Sequencing was performed with immunoSEQ multiplex PCR; in TCRdb, only in-frame clones are kept and a portion is missing. Of over 250,000 clones listed, approximately 84% are singletons. Seattle patients were enrolled while actively infected and followed longitudinally. The ends were cut back, 1 base at V and 0 bases at J, with 13 bases in the middle. This CDR3 is 16 amino acids long. Germline V gene lookup returns CDR1 SGHAT and CDR2 FQNNGV. The receptor comes from a human donor with COVID-19, enrolled during active disease. The donor label of this sample is uncertain. Sequencing was performed on peripheral blood. This rearrangement joins TRBV11-2 to TRBJ2-7, with D possibly matching TRBD2 (6 bases). CDR3 DNA sequence: TGTGCCAGCAGCTTAGTCCTCAGCGGGTCCTCCTACGAGCAGTACTTC. It specifies CASSLVLSGSSYEQYF.